This T cell receptor (beta chain) comes out of a study of T cells in Graves' hyperthyroidism and ophthalmopathy. Study information: Prior to any treatment, at the point of initial diagnosis, peripheral blood was collected.

This clonotype was counted at least ten times. Its antigen is currently unknown. RNA transcripts gave rise to amplified TCR beta CDR3 regions. HTBI primers were the set used in a first-round RT-PCR of the TCR CDR3. Each CDR3 protein is one row after TCRdb ran MiXCR on the multiplex PCR reads. This sample has roughly 290,000 distinct CDR3 sequences; 13% occur once, and the top ten carry 7% to 8.5%. Trimming shortened V by 4 bases and J by 4 bases, and 17 bases separated the two germline ends. CDR3 length equals 15 residues. CDR1 SEHNR and CDR2 FQNEAQ come from the germline V gene (reference sequence). General observations from the study: Among thyroid clonotypes expanded above 0.001, most also appeared in blood.

The specimen sequenced was blood. The genes are TRBV7-9 and TRBJ2-7; D remains unclear. The sequence was collected from a woman in her 30s with Graves' hyperthyroidism that later progressed to Graves' ophthalmopathy. Here the CDR3 DNA reads TGTGCCAGCAGCTCCTCGGTGAAAGGTTTTTACGAGCAGTACTTC. This translates into CASSSSVKGFYEQYF.